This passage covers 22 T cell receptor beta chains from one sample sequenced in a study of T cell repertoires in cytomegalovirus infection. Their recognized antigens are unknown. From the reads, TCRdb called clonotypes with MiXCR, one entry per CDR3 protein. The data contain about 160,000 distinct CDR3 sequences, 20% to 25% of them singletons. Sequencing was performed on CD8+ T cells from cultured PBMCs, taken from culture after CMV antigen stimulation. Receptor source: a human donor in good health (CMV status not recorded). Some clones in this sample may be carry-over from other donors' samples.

CDR3 DNA: TGTGCCAGCAGTTTATGGTTAAACGAGCAGTACTTC. Amino acids: CASSLWLNEQYF. The rearrangement uses TRBV12-3 or TRBV12-4 and TRBJ2-7; no definite D call. The CDR3 sequence is 12 residues long. The V end was cut by 2 bases, the J end by 5 bases, with 7 bases between.

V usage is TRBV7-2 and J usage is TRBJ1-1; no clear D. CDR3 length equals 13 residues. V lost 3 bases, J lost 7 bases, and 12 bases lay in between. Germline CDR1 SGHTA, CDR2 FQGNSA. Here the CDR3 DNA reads TGTGCCAGCAGCTTGGCATTAGGGCTTGAAGCTTTCTTT. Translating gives CASSLALGLEAFF.

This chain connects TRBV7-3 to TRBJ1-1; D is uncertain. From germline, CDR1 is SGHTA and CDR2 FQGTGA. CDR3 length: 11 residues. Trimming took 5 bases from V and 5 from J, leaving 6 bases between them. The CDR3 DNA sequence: TGTGCCAGCAGCCCCACTACTGAAGCTTTCTTT. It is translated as CASSPTTEAFF. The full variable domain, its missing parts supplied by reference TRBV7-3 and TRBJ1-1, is GAGVSQTPSNKVTEKGKYVELRCDPISGHTALYWYRQSLGQGPEFLIYFQGTGAADDSGLPNDRFFAVRPEGSVSTLKIQRTERGDSAVYLCASSPTTEAFFGQGTRLTVV.

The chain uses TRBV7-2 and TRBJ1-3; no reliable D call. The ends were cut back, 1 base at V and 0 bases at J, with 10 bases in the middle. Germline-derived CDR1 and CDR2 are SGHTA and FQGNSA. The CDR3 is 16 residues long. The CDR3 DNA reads TGTGCCAGCAGCTTAGAGGCGGAGAACTCTGGAAACACCATATATTTT. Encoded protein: CASSLEAENSGNTIYF.

The CDR3 loop is CASSDGAGGLAGELFF. The CDR3 region has the DNA TGTGCCAGCAGCGACGGGGCGGGGGGGCTAGCCGGGGAGCTGTTTTTT. This chain connects TRBV6-5 to TRBJ2-2; 9 nucleotides align to TRBD2. The CDR3 extends over 16 amino acids. Germline V lookup: CDR1 MNHEY, CDR2 SVGAGI. V was clipped by 6 bases and J by 6 bases; unmatched bases: 11.

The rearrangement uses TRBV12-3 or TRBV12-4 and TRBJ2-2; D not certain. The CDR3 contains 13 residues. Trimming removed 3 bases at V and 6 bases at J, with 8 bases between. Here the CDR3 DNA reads TGTGCCAGCAGTTTCGGTAGCCCCGGGGAGCTGTTTTTT. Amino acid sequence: CASSFGSPGELFF.

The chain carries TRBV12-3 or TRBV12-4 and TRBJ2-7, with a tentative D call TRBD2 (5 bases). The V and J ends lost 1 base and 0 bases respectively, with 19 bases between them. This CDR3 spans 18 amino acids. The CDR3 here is CASSLGGSIGQHSYEQYF. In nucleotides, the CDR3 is TGTGCCAGCAGTTTAGGAGGGTCCATAGGCCAGCACTCCTACGAGCAGTACTTC.

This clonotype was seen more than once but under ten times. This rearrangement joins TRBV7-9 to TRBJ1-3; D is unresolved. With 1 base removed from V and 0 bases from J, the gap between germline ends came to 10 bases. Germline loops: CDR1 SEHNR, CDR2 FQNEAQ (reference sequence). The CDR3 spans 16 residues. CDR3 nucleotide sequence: TGTGCCAGCAGCTTAGAGGGTGCTAGCTCTGGAAACACCATATATTTT. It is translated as CASSLEGASSGNTIYF.

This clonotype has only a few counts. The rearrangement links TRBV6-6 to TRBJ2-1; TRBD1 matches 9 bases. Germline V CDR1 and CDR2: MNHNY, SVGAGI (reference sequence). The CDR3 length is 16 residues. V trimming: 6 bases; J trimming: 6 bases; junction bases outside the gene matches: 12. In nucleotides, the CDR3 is TGTGCCAGCAGGCCGCGGGGACGGGGACAGGGCAATGAGCAGTTCTTC. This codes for CASRPRGRGQGNEQFF.

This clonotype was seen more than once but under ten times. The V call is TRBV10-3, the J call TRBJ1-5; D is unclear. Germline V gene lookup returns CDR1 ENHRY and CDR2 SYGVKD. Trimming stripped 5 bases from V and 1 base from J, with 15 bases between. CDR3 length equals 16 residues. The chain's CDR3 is CAISLGSHGSNQPQHF. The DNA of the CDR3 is TGTGCCATCAGTTTGGGTTCGCATGGGAGCAATCAGCCCCAGCATTTT.

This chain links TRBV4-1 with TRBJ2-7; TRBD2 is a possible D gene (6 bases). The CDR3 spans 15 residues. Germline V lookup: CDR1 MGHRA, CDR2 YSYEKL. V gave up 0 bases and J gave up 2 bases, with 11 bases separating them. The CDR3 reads CASSQEKGRTYEQYF. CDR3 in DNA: TGCGCCAGCAGCCAAGAAAAGGGGAGGACCTACGAGCAGTACTTC.

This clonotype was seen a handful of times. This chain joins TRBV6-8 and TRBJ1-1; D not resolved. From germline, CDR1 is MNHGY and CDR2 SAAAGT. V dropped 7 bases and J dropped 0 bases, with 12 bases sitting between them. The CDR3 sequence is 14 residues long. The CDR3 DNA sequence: TGTGCCAGCACTCACAGTCCGGTGAACACTGAAGCTTTCTTT. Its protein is CASTHSPVNTEAFF.

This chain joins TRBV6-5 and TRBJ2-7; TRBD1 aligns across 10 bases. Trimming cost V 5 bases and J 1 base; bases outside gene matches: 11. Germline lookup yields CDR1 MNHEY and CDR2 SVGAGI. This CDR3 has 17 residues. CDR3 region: CASSKDPWTGGSYEQYF. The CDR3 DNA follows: TGTGCCAGCAGTAAAGACCCCTGGACAGGGGGATCCTACGAGCAGTACTTC.

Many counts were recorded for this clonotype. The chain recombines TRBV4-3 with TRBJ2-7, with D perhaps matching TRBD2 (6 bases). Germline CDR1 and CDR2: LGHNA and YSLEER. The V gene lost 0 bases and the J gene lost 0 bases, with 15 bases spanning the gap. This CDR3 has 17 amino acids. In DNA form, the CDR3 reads TGCGCCAGCAGCCAAGACAGGCGGGGTCGGAACTCCTACGAGCAGTACTTC. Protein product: CASSQDRRGRNSYEQYF.

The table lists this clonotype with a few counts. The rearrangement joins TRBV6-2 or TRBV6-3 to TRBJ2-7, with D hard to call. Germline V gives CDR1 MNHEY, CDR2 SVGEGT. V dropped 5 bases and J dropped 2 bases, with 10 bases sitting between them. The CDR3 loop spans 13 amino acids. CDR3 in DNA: TGTGCCAGCAGTCGCTTGCTCACCTACGAGCAGTACTTC. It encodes CASSRLLTYEQYF.

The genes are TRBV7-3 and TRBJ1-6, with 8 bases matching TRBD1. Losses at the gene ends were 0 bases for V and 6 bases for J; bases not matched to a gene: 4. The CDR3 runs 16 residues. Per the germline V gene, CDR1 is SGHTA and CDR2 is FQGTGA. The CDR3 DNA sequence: TGTGCCAGCAGCTTAACTGGCAGGGGGCCTAATTCACCCCTCCACTTT. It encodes CASSLTGRGPNSPLHF. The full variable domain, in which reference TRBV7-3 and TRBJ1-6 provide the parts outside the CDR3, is GAGVSQTPSNKVTEKGKYVELRCDPISGHTALYWYRQSLGQGPEFLIYFQGTGAADDSGLPNDRFFAVRPEGSVSTLKIQRTERGDSAVYLCASSLTGRGPNSPLHFGNGTRLTVT.

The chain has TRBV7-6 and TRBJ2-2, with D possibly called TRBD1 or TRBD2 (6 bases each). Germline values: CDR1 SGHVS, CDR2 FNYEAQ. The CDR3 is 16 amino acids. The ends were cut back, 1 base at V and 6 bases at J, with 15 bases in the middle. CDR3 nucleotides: TGTGCCAGCAGCTTAGGCCCGGGGGCGGCGGCCGGGGAGCTGTTTTTT. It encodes CASSLGPGAAAGELFF.

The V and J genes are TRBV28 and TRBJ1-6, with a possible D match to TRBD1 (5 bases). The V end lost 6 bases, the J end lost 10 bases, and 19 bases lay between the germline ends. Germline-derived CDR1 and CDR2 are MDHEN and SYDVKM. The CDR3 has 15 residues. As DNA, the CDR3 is TGTGCCAGCAGCCCTTTGGCGGGGGTCTACTCACCCCTCCACTTT. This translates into CASSPLAGVYSPLHF.

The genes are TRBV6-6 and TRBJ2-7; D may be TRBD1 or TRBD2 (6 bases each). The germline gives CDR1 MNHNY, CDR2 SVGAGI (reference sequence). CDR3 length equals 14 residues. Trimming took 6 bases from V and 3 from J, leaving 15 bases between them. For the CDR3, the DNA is TGTGCCAGCAGGGACAGCCGGGGGTACTACGAGCAGTACTTC. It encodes CASRDSRGYYEQYF.

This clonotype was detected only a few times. Here the CDR3 reads CASSSGTGSNYGYTF. The CDR3 region has the DNA TGTGCCAGCAGCTCGGGGACAGGGTCTAACTATGGCTACACCTTC. This sequence joins TRBV7-6 and TRBJ1-2; 9 bases fit TRBD1. Germline trimming cut 4 bases from V and 0 bases from J; bases unmatched to any gene: 3. CDR3 size: 15 residues. Per germline, CDR1 SGHVS and CDR2 FNYEAQ.

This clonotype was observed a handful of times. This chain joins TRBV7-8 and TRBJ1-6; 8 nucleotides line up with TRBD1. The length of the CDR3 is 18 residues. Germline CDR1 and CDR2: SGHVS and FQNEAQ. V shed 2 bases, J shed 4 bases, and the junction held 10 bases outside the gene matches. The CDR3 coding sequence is TGTGCCAGCAGCTTAATACAGGGGGATATGGCGTATAATTCACCCCTCCACTTT. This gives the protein CASSLIQGDMAYNSPLHF.

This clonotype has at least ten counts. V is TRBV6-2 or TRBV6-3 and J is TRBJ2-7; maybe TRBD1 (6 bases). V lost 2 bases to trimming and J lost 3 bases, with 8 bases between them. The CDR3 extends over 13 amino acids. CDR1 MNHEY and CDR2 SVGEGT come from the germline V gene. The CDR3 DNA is TGTGCCAGCAGTTACGGGGGCCGCTACGAGCAGTACTTC. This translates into CASSYGGRYEQYF.